The source of this T cell receptor beta chain is a study of beta chain features in type 1 diabetes. This clone was detected a few times. Its antigen is undetermined. The V and J ends lost 5 bases and 5 bases respectively, with 11 bases between them. Germline-derived CDR1 and CDR2 are GTSNPN and SVGIG (reference sequence). CDR3 length: 12 amino acids. The investigators reverse transcribed all of the isolated RNA, so they sequenced expressed TCRB transcripts. The repertoire was sequenced with immunoSEQ multiplex PCR; TCRdb's copy has only in-frame clones and lacks some. The table includes roughly 400,000 clones, roughly a tenth detected once. Findings and caveats of the study: Moderate yet significant TCRB CDR3 shortening was seen in Type 1 diabetes patients in all four CD4+ subsets.

V and J are TRBV30 and TRBJ2-3; D gene uncertain. The sample was central memory CD4+ T cells from blood. The origin of this receptor is a man aged 25-45 years with type 1 diabetes. CDR3 nucleotide sequence: TGTGCCTGGGCTGTCGGGCGAGATACGCAGTATTTT. Amino acid sequence: CAWAVGRDTQYF. Combining the CDR3 with reference TRBV30 and TRBJ2-3 gives the whole variable domain SQTIHQWPATLVQPVGSPLSLECTVEGTSNPNLYWYRQAAGRGLQLLFYSVGIGQISSEVPQNLSASRPQDRQFILSSKKLLLSDSGFYLCAWAVGRDTQYFGPGTRLTVL.